This entry is about one T cell receptor (beta chain). Its antigen remains unidentified. The sample originates from a study of cytomegalovirus exposure and HLA in healthy donors. The overall study: Unique TCR beta sequences numbering some 120 million came from 150 million to 200 million T cells in an earlier analysis. Study outcomes and limitations: Highest at DRB1 and lowest at HLA-C, TCR association rates differed among HLA loci in a later analysis. Associated with cytomegalovirus, according to the listing, were 170 or so TCR beta chains.

Unmatched junction bases numbered 10, after V lost 5 bases and J lost 7 bases. Looked up from germline, CDR1 is SGHTA and CDR2 is FQGTGA. This CDR3 has 16 amino acids. Primers for the PCR totalled 60 Vbeta and 13 Jbeta. Data came from immunoSEQ multiplex PCR; TCRdb stores just in-frame clones and leaves some out. The sample shows fewer than 100,000 clones, around 73% of them seen only once. The TCR was taken from a woman between 35 and 50 years old in good health and CMV-seropositive. Specimen: PBMCs. The V gene is TRBV7-3, the J gene TRBJ2-2; 10 nucleotides agree with TRBD2. This CDR3 is CASSEHLAGEGGELFF. CDR3 sequence (DNA): TGTGCCAGCAGCGAGCACCTAGCGGGAGAGGGCGGGGAGCTGTTTTTT.